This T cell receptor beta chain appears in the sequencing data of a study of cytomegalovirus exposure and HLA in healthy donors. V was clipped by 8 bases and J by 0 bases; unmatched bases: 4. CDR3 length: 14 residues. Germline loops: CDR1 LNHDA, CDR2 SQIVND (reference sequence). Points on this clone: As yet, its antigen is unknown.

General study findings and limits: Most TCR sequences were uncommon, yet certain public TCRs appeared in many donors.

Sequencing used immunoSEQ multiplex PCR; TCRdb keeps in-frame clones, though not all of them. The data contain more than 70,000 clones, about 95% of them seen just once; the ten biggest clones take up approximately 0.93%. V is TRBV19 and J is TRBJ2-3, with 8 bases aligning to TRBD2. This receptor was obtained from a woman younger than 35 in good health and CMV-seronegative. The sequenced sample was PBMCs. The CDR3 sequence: CASRLATSTDTQYF. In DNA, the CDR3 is TGTGCCAGTCGACTAGCGACTAGCACAGATACGCAGTATTTT.